This TCR beta chain originates from a study of vaccination and CD4 T cells after COVID-19. Turning to the study itself: Taking of post-vaccine samples occurred a median 72 days after dose two (range 14 to 241). Control cultures were supplied with a CEFX pool, an HIV-1 Nef pool, or no peptide at all.

This clonotype has only one observation. Its antigen is currently unknown. Treatment: roughly nine-day PBMC culture with coronavirus spike peptide pools or control peptides (ViraFEST assay). The Oncomine TCR Beta short-read assay was applied to DNA of cultured CD4+ T cells. It was cultured CD4+ T cells from which genomic DNA was extracted. TCRdb re-derived calls from the PCR reads in MiXCR, one entry per CDR3 protein. Here the sample spans 15,000 to 16,000 distinct CDR3 sequences, about 55% being singletons. This CDR3 spans 15 amino acids. V shed 8 bases and J shed 10 bases, with 21 bases lying between them. The V gene's germline CDR1 is MNHEY and CDR2 SVGEGT.

The receptor was derived from a human donor who had recovered from COVID-19. Sequencing was performed on CD4+ T cells from blood, cultured in vitro. The gene calls are TRBV6-2 or TRBV6-3 and TRBJ1-6; D remains ambiguous. The DNA for the CDR3 is TGTGCCAGCCGAAATTCCTTGGCCGCCTACTCACCCCTCCACTTT. Amino acid sequence: CASRNSLAAYSPLHF.